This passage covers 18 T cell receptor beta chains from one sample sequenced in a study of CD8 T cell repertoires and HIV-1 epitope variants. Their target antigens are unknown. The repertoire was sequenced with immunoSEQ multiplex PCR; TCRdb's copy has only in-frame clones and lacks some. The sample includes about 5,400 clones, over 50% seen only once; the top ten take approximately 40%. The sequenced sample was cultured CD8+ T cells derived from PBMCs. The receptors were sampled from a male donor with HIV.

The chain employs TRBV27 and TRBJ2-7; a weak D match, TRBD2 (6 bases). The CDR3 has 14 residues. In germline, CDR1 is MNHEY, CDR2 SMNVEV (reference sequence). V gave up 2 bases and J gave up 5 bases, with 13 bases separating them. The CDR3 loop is CASSLRRDLNEQYF. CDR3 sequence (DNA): TGTGCCAGCAGTTTAAGGCGGGATCTTAACGAGCAGTACTTC.

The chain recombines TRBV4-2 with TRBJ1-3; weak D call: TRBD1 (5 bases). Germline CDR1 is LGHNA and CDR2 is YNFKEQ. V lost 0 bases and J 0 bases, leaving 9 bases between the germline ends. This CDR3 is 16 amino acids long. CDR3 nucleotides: TGTGCCAGCAGCCAAGACAGGGCCAGCTCTGGAAACACCATATATTTT. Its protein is CASSQDRASSGNTIYF.

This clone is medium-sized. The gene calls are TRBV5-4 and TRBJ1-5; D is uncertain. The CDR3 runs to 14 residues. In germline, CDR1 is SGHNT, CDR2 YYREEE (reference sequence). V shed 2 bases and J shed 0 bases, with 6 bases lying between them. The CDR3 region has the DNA TGTGCCAGCAGCTTTTCGGGTAGCAATCAGCCCCAGCATTTT. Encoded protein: CASSFSGSNQPQHF.

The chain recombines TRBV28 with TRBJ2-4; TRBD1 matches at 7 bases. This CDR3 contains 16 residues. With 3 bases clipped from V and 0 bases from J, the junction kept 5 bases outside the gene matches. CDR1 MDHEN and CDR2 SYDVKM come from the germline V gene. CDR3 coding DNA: TGTGCCAGCAGTTTTGACAGGGCCCTAGCCAAAAACATTCAGTACTTC. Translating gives CASSFDRALAKNIQYF.

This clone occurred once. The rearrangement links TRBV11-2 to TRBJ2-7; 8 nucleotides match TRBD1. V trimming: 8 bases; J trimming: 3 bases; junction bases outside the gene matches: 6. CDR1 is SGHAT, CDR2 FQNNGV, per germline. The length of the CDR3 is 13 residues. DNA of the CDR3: TGTGCCAGCGGTTCGGGACAGGTCTACGAGCAGTACTTC. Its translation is CASGSGQVYEQYF.

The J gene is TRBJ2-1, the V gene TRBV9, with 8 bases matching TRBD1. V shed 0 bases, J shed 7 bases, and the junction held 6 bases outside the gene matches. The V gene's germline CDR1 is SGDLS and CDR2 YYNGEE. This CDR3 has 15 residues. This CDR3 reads CASSVVRTGYNEQFF. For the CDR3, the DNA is TGTGCCAGCAGCGTAGTTCGGACAGGGTATAATGAGCAGTTCTTC.

For the CDR3, the DNA is TGCAGCGTAGACCCCCGGGACAGGGCCAACAATGAGCAGTTCTTC. Translated: CSVDPRDRANNEQFF. The chain links TRBV29-1 to TRBJ2-1; 9 nucleotides align to TRBD1. The V gene end was trimmed by 6 bases and the J gene end by 5 bases; junction bases not matched to a gene: 11. CDR3 length equals 15 residues. CDR1 is SQVTM and CDR2 is ANQGSEA in the germline V gene.

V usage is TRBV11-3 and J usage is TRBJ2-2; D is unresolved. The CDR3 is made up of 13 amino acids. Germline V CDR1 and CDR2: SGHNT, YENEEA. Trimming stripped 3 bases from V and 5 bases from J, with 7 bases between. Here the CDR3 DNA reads TGTGCCAGCAGCTTTAGAAGGACCGGGGAGCTGTTTTTT. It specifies CASSFRRTGELFF.

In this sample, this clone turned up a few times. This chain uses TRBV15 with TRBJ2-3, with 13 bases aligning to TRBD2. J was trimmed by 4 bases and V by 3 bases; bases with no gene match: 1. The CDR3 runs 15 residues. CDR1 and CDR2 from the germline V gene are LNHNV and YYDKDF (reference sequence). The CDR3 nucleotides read TGTGCCACCAGCAGTACTAGCGGGGGGGCAGATACGCAGTATTTT. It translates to CATSSTSGGADTQYF.

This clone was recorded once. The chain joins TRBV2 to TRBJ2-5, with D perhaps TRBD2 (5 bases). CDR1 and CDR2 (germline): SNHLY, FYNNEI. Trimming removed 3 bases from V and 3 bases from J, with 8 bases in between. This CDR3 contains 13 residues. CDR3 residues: CASSDGEEETQYF. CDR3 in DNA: TGTGCCAGCAGTGACGGGGAAGAAGAGACCCAGTACTTC.

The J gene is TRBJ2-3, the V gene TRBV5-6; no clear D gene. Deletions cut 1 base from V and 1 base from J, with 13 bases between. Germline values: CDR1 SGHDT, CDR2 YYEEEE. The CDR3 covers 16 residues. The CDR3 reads CASSLKVRAGTDTQYF. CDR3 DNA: TGTGCCAGCAGCTTGAAGGTACGGGCCGGCACAGATACGCAGTATTTT.

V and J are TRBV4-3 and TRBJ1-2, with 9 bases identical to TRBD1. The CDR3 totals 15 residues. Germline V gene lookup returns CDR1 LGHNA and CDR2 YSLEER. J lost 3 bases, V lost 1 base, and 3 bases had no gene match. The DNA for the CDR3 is TGCGCCAGCAGCCAAGTATGGACAGGGGACTATGGCTACACCTTC. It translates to CASSQVWTGDYGYTF.

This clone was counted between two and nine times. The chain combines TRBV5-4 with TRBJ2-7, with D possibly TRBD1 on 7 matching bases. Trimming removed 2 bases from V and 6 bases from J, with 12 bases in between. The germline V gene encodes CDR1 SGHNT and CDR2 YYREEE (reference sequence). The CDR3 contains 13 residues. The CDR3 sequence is CASSFQGGSEQYF. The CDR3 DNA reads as TGTGCCAGCAGCTTCCAGGGGGGATCCGAGCAGTACTTC.

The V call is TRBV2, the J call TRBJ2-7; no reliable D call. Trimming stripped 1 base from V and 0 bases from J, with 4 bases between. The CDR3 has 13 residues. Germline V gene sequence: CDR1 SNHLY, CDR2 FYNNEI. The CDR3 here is CASSEGPSYEQYF. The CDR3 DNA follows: TGTGCCAGCAGTGAAGGGCCCTCCTACGAGCAGTACTTC.

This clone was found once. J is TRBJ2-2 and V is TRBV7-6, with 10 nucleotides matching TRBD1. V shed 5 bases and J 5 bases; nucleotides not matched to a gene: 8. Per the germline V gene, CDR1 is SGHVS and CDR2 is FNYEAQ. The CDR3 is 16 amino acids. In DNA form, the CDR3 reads TGTGCCAGCAGCCCGACAGGGGGCAAGTATACCGGGGAGCTGTTTTTT. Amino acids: CASSPTGGKYTGELFF. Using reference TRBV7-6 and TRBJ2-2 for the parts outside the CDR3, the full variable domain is GAGVSQSPRYKVTKRGQDVALRCDPISGHVSLYWYRQALGQGPEFLTYFNYEAQQDKSGLPNDRFSAERPEGSISTLTIQRTEQRDSAMYRCASSPTGGKYTGELFFGEGSRLTVL.

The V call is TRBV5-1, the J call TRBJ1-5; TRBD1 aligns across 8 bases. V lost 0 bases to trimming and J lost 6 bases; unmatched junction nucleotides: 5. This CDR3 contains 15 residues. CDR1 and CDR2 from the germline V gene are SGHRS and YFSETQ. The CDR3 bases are TGCGCCAGCAGCTTGGTCTCTGGGACAGGTCAGCCCCAGCATTTT. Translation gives CASSLVSGTGQPQHF. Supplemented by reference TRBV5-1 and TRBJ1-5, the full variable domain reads KAGVTQTPRYLIKTRGQQVTLSCSPISGHRSVSWYQQTPGQGLQFLFEYFSETQRNKGNFPGRFSGRQFSNSRSEMNVSTLELGDSALYLCASSLVSGTGQPQHFGDGTRLSIL.

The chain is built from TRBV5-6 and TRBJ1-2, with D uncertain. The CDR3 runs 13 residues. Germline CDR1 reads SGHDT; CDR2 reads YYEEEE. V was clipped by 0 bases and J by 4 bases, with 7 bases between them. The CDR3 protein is CASSLAGLYGYTF. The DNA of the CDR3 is TGTGCCAGCAGCTTGGCCGGTCTCTATGGCTACACCTTC.

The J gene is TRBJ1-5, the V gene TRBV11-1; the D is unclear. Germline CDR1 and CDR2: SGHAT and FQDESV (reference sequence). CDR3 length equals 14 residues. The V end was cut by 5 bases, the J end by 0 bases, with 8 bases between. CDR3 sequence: CASSPSYSNQPQHF. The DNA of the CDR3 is TGTGCCAGCAGCCCGAGCTATAGCAATCAGCCCCAGCATTTT.